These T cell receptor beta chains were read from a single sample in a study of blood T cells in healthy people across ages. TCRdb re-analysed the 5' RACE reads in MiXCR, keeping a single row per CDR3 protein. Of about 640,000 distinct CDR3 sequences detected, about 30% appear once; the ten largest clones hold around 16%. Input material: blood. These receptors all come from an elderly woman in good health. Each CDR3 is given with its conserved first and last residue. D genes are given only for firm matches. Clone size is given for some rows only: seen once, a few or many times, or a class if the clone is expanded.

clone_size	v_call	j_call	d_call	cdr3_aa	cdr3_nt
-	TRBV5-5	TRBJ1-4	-	CASSLVVGAVATNEKLFF	TGTGCCAGCAGCTTGGTGGTTGGGGCCGTTGCAACTAATGAAAAACTGTTTTTT
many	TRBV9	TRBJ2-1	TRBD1	CASSTYSGTGGYEQFF	TGTGCCAGCAGCACATACTCCGGGACAGGGGGTTATGAGCAGTTCTTC
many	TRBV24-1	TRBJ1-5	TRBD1	CATSDGTGVSNQPQHF	TGTGCCACCAGTGACGGGACAGGGGTTTCCAATCAGCCCCAGCATTTT
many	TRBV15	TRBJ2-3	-	CATSFVTDTQYF	TGTGCCACCAGCTTTGTCACAGATACGCAGTATTTT
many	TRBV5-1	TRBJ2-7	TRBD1	CASSFRTGQSHEQYF	TGCGCCAGCAGCTTCAGGACAGGGCAGTCTCACGAGCAGTACTTC
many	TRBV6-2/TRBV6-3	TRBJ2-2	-	CASSYGGPGELFF	TGTGCCAGCAGTTACGGAGGGCCCGGGGAGCTGTTTTTT
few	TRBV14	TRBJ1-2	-	CASSQVRFYGYTF	TGTGCCAGCAGCCAAGTTCGCTTCTATGGCTACACCTTC
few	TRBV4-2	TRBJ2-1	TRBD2	CASSRLAGGTETQFF	TGTGCCAGCAGCAGACTAGCGGGGGGAACAGAGACCCAGTTCTTC
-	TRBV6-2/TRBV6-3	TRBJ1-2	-	CASSTGSLGDYGYTF	TGTGCCAGCAGTACTGGATCGCTCGGGGACTATGGCTACACCTTC
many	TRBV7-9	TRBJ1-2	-	CASSLLGGANYGYTF	TGTGCCAGCAGCTTACTCGGGGGGGCGAACTATGGCTACACCTTC
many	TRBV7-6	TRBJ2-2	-	CASSPSGGLRLDTGELFF	TGTGCCAGCAGCCCCTCCGGGGGGCTGAGGTTGGACACCGGGGAGCTGTTTTTT
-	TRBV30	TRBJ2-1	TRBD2	CAWSVQRGRITYNEQFF	TGTGCCTGGAGTGTACAGCGGGGGCGCATAACGTACAATGAGCAGTTCTTC
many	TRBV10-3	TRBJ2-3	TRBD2	CAISEGTSSTDTQYF	TGTGCCATCAGTGAAGGGACTAGCAGCACAGATACGCAGTATTTT
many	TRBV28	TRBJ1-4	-	CASSSGIRTYEKLFF	TGTGCCAGCAGTTCTGGGATTAGGACATATGAAAAACTGTTTTTT
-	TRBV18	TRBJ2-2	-	CASSPQTGELFF	TGTGCCAGCTCGCCTCAGACCGGGGAGCTGTTTTTT
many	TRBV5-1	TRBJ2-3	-	CASSLRDTADTQYF	TGCGCCAGCAGCCTCCGGGACACCGCAGATACGCAGTATTTT
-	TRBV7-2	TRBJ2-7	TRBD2	CASSRSRGAYEQYF	TGTGCCAGCAGCCGGTCACGGGGGGCCTACGAGCAGTACTTC
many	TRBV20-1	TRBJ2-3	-	CSAPPAVSTDTQYF	TGCAGTGCACCCCCAGCGGTTAGCACAGATACGCAGTATTTT
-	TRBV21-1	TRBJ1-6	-	CASRGSLGSPLHF	TGTGCCAGCAGGGGGAGTCTTGGTTCACCCCTCCACTTT
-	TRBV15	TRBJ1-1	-	CATSWGPGGSATEAFF	TGTGCCACCAGCTGGGGTCCGGGAGGTTCAGCCACTGAAGCTTTCTTT
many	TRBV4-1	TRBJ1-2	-	CASSGGDGYYGYTF	TGCGCCAGCAGCGGGGGGGACGGATACTATGGCTACACCTTC
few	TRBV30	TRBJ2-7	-	CAWTTGQPLGEQYF	TGTGCCTGGACAACTGGACAGCCCTTGGGCGAGCAGTACTTC
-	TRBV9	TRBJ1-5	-	CASSVDSQNQPQHF	TGTGCCAGCAGCGTCGACAGCCAAAATCAGCCCCAGCATTTT
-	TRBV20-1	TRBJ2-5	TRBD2	CSAENPSGGMRETQYF	TGCAGTGCTGAAAACCCCAGCGGGGGGATGAGAGAGACCCAGTACTTC
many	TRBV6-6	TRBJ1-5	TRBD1	CASEGGGGQPQHF	TGTGCCAGCGAGGGAGGGGGCGGACAGCCCCAGCATTTT
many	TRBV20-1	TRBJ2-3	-	CSAREQGSAQYF	TGCAGTGCTAGGGAACAGGGCAGCGCGCAGTATTTT
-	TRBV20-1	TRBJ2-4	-	CSARLDSHEQYF	TGCAGTGCTAGATTGGATAGCCATGAGCAGTACTTC
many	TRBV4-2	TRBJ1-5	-	CASTLGVNSNQPQHF	TGTGCCAGCACCCTAGGGGTTAATAGCAATCAGCCCCAGCATTTT
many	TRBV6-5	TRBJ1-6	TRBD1	CASSYRDRGGNSPLHF	TGTGCCAGCAGTTACCGGGACAGGGGCGGGAATTCACCCCTCCACTTT
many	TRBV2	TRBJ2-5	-	CASSEGGRETQYF	TGCGCCAGCAGCGAGGGGGGCCGGGAGACCCAGTACTTC
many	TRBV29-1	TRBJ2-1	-	CSVQGPIYNEQFF	TGCAGCGTACAAGGGCCCATTTACAATGAGCAGTTCTTC